A selection of T cell receptor beta chains follows, all from one sample in a study of blood T cell repertoires in COVID-19. TCRdb's copy holds only in-frame clones and misses some; the assay was immunoSEQ multiplex PCR. The sample has under 300,000 clones, roughly 87% seen once. What was sequenced was peripheral blood. The source is a woman aged 25 to 39 with acute or convalescent COVID-19. CDR3s include the opening cysteine and the closing phenylalanine or tryptophan. The D gene is left open where the match is weak. Not all rows give a size; the values are once, few, many and, for expanded clones, a class.

clone size	D gene	J gene	V gene	CDR3 protein	CDR3 DNA
-	-	TRBJ2-2	TRBV7-9	CASSERGTNTGELFF	TGTGCCAGCAGCGAACGGGGGACGAACACCGGGGAGCTGTTTTTT
few	-	TRBJ2-2	TRBV5-1	CASSLGAAGGELFF	TGCGCCAGCAGCTTGGGGGCCGCCGGCGGGGAGCTGTTTTTT
-	-	TRBJ1-2	TRBV19	CASSIGLTGGYTF	TGTGCCAGTAGTATAGGATTGACGGGGGGCTACACCTTC
-	TRBD2	TRBJ2-6	TRBV4-3	CASSQDLGAGLISGANVLTF	TGCGCCAGCAGCCAAGATCTTGGGGCGGGACTAATTTCTGGGGCCAACGTCCTGACTTTC
-	TRBD1	TRBJ1-2	TRBV7-9	CASSSTGGYGYTF	TGTGCCAGCAGCTCGACAGGGGGGTATGGCTACACCTTC
-	TRBD2	TRBJ2-3	TRBV6-2/TRBV6-3	CASSYQGLAGVFGDTQYF	TGTGCCAGCAGTTACCAAGGACTAGCGGGAGTCTTTGGAGATACGCAGTATTTT
-	-	TRBJ1-1	TRBV29-1	CSVGAVNTEAFF	TGCAGCGTTGGGGCAGTGAACACTGAAGCTTTCTTT
-	TRBD2	TRBJ2-5	TRBV5-6	CASSGGGAETQYF	TGTGCCAGCAGCGGCGGGGGGGCTGAGACCCAGTACTTC
-	TRBD1	TRBJ1-5	TRBV5-6	CASSLWDRGRGGNQPQHF	TGTGCCAGCAGCTTGTGGGACAGGGGGCGCGGTGGCAATCAGCCCCAGCATTTT
once	TRBD1	TRBJ2-5	TRBV7-9	CASSLGDRGQETQYF	TGTGCCAGCAGCTTGGGGGACAGGGGGCAAGAGACCCAGTACTTC
few	-	TRBJ1-2	TRBV29-1	CSVETASLRGYTF	TGCAGCGTTGAAACAGCCAGCTTGCGTGGCTACACCTTC
-	TRBD2	TRBJ2-3	TRBV6-5	CASRTSGTADTQYF	TGTGCCAGCAGGACTAGCGGGACGGCAGATACGCAGTATTTT
-	TRBD1	TRBJ2-5	TRBV11-2	CASSRPGTGGETQYF	TGTGCCAGCAGCAGACCCGGGACAGGGGGAGAGACCCAGTACTTC
-	-	TRBJ2-5	TRBV23-1	CASSQSDGRKETQYF	TGCGCCAGCAGTCAATCCGATGGCAGGAAAGAGACCCAGTACTTC
-	TRBD1	TRBJ1-1	TRBV6-6	CASSRRTGTMNTEAFF	TGTGCCAGCAGTCGACGGACAGGGACCATGAACACTGAAGCTTTCTTT
-	TRBD2	TRBJ2-1	TRBV10-3	CAISKAGGIIEQFF	TGTGCCATCAGTAAAGCGGGAGGGATTATTGAGCAGTTCTTC
-	-	TRBJ2-7	TRBV10-3	CATQGSSYEQYF	TGTGCTACACAAGGGAGCTCCTACGAGCAGTACTTC
-	-	TRBJ2-7	TRBV18	CASSRAGMTYEQYF	TGTGCCAGCTCTCGAGCAGGAATGACCTACGAGCAGTACTTC
-	-	TRBJ1-4	TRBV5-1	CASRTPGEEKLFF	TGCGCCAGCAGAACCCCGGGAGAGGAAAAACTGTTTTTT
-	-	TRBJ2-7	TRBV27	CASSSQGPLREQYF	TGTGCCAGCAGTTCCCAGGGTCCGCTACGGGAGCAGTACTTC
-	TRBD1	TRBJ1-2	TRBV7-2	CASSPTGGFGYTF	TGTGCCAGCAGCCCGACAGGGGGCTTTGGCTACACCTTC
-	TRBD2	TRBJ2-1	TRBV7-7	CASSQTAGGYNEQFF	TGTGCTAGCAGCCAGACAGCGGGAGGGTACAATGAGCAGTTCTTC
-	-	TRBJ2-7	TRBV7-2	CASSLNSYEQYF	TGTGCCAGCAGCCTAAACTCCTACGAGCAGTACTTC
-	TRBD2	TRBJ2-7	TRBV4-1	CASSQGSGRGEQYF	TGCGCCAGCAGCCAAGGGAGCGGGAGGGGCGAGCAGTACTTC
-	-	TRBJ1-1	TRBV19	CASSIRGGPEGAFF	TGTGCCAGTAGTATCAGAGGGGGACCTGAAGGAGCTTTCTTT
-	TRBD1	TRBJ1-4	TRBV4-3	CASSQIPGTDGKLFF	TGCGCCAGCAGTCAAATTCCCGGGACAGATGGAAAACTGTTTTTT
-	-	TRBJ1-2	TRBV7-2	CASSLLGGAQINYGYTF	TGTGCCAGCAGCCTACTGGGGGGGGCACAGATTAACTATGGCTACACCTTC
-	-	TRBJ1-5	TRBV2	CARSDSRNQPQHF	TGTGCCAGGTCGGACAGTCGCAATCAGCCCCAGCATTTT
-	TRBD1	TRBJ1-1	TRBV19	CASSVTGGPEAFF	TGTGCCAGTAGTGTGACAGGGGGGCCTGAAGCTTTCTTT
-	TRBD1	TRBJ2-2	TRBV2	CASGQGNPGELFF	TGTGCCAGCGGACAGGGGAACCCCGGGGAGCTGTTTTTT
-	TRBD2	TRBJ2-6	TRBV15	CATSRDPMGLAGVGANVLTF	TGTGCCACCAGCAGAGATCCAATGGGACTAGCGGGAGTTGGGGCCAACGTCCTGACTTTC
-	TRBD1	TRBJ1-1	TRBV30	CAWGDSMNTEAFF	TGTGCCTGGGGGGACAGCATGAACACTGAAGCTTTCTTT
-	TRBD1	TRBJ1-5	TRBV30	CAWSVRVGTGGYQPQHF	TGTGCCTGGAGTGTAAGAGTAGGGACAGGGGGGTATCAGCCCCAGCATTTT
-	-	TRBJ2-7	TRBV27	CASSFNPGSYEQYF	TGTGCCAGCAGTTTTAATCCCGGGAGCTACGAGCAGTACTTC
-	TRBD1	TRBJ1-2	TRBV7-9	CASSLGTAYGYTF	TGTGCCAGCAGCCTTGGGACAGCCTATGGCTACACCTTC